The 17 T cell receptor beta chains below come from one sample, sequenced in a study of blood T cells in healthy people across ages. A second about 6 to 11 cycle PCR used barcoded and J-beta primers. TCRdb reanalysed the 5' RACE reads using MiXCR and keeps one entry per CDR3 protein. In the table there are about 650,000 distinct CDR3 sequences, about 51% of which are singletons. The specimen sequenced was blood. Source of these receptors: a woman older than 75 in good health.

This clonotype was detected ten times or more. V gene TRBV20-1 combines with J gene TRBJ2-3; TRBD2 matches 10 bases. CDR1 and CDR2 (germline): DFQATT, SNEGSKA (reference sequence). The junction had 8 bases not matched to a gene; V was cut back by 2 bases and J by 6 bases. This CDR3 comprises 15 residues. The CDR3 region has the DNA TGCAGTGCTAGAATGACTAGCGGGCCGGTGGATACGCAGTATTTT. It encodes CSARMTSGPVDTQYF.

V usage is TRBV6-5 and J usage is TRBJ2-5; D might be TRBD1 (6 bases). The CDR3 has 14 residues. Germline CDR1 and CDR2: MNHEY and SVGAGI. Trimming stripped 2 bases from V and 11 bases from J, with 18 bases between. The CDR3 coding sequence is TGTGCCAGCAGTTACGGACAGTTAAACAATGGGCAGTACTTC. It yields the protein CASSYGQLNNGQYF.

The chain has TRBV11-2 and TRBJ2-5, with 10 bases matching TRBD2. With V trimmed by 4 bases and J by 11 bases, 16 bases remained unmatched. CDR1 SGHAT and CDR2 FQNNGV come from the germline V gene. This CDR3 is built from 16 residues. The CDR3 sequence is CASSYFTSGEANEQYF. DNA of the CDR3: TGTGCCAGCAGCTACTTTACTAGCGGGGAGGCCAATGAGCAGTACTTC. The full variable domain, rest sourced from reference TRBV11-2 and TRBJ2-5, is EAGVAQSPRYKIIEKRQSVAFWCNPISGHATLYWYQQILGQGPKLLIQFQNNGVVDDSQLPKDRFSAERLKGVDSTLKIQPAKLEDSAVYLCASSYFTSGEANEQYFGPGTRLLVL.

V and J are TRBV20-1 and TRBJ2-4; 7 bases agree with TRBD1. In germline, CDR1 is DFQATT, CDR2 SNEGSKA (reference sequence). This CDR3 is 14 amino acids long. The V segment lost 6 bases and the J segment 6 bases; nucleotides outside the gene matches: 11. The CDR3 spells CSAIPTRQGNIQYF. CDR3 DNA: TGCAGTGCGATCCCCACCAGACAGGGAAACATTCAGTACTTC.

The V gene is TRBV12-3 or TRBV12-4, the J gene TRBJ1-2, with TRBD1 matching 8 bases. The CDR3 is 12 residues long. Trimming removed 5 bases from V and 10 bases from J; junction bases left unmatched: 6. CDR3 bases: TGTGCCAGCAGTGTGGACAGGGTAGACTACACCTTC. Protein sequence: CASSVDRVDYTF.

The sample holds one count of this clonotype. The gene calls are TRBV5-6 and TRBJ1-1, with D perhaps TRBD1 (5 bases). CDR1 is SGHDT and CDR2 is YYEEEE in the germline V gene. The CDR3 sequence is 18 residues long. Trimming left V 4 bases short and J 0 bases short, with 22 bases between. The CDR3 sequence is CASSHRGPQGGVNTEAFF. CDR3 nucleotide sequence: TGTGCCAGCAGCCATAGAGGGCCCCAGGGAGGGGTGAACACTGAAGCTTTCTTT.

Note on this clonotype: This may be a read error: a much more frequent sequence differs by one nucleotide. The chain's CDR3 is CASSPRPPNEQYF. For the CDR3, the DNA is TGTGCCAGCAGTCCACGACCCCCTAATGAGCAGTACTTC. This chain links TRBV25-1 with TRBJ2-7, with D uncertain. Germline values: CDR1 MGHDK, CDR2 SYGVNS. CDR3 length equals 13 residues. V shed 5 bases and J shed 7 bases, with 15 bases lying between them.

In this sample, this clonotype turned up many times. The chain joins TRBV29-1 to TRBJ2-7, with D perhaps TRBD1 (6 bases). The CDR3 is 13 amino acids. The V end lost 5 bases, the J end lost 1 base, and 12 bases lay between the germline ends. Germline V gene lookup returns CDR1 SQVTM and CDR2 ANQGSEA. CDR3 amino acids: CSVSGQGSYEQYF. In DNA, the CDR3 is TGCAGCGTTTCAGGGCAGGGGTCCTACGAGCAGTACTTC.

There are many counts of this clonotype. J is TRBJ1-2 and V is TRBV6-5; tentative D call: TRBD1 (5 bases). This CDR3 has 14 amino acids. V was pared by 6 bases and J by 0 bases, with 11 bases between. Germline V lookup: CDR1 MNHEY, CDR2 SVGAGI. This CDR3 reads CASSRGGPNYGYTF. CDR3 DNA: TGTGCCAGCAGCCGGGGGGGTCCTAACTATGGCTACACCTTC.

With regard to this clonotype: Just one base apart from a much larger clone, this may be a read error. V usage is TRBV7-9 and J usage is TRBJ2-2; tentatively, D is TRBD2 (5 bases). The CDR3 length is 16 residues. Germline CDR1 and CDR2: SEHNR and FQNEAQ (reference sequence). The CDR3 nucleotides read TGTGCCGGCAGCTCCCAGAGCGGCGGGAACACCGGGGAGCTGTTTTTT. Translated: CAGSSQSGGNTGELFF. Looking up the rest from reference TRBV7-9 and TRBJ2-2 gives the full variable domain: DTGVSQNPRHKITKRGQNVTFRCDPISEHNRLYWYRQTLGQGPEFLTYFQNEAQLEKSRLLSDRFSAERPKGSFSTLEIQRTEQGDSAMYLCAGSSQSGGNTGELFFGEGSRLTVL.

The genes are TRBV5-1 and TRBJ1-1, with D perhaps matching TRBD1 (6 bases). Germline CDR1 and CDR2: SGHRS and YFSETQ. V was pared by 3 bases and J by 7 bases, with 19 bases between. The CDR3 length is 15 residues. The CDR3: CASSSGTSVTGEAFF. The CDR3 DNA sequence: TGCGCCAGCAGCTCAGGGACAAGTGTAACTGGTGAAGCTTTCTTT.

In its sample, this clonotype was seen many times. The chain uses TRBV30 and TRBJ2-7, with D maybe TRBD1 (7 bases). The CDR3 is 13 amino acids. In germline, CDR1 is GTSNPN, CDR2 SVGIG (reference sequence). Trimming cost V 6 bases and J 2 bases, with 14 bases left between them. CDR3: CACAGQRTYEQYF. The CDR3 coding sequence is TGTGCCTGCGCGGGACAGCGCACCTACGAGCAGTACTTC. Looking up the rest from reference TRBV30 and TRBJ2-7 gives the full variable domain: SQTIHQWPATLVQPVGSPLSLECTVEGTSNPNLYWYRQAAGRGLQLLFYSVGIGQISSEVPQNLSASRPQDRQFILSSKKLLLSDSGFYLCACAGQRTYEQYFGPGTRLTVT.

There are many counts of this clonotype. The CDR3 sequence is CASSTVPASGSHEQFF. Here the CDR3 DNA reads TGTGCCAGCAGCACGGTCCCGGCTAGCGGGAGCCATGAGCAGTTCTTC. This sequence joins TRBV12-3 or TRBV12-4 and TRBJ2-1, with 10 positions matching TRBD2. The CDR3 runs 16 residues. The junction had 13 bases not matched to a gene; V was cut back by 6 bases and J by 8 bases.

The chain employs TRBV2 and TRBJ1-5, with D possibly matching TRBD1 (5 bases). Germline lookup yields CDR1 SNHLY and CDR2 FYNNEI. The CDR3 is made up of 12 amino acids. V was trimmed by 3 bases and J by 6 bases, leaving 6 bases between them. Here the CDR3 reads CASSDRVQPQHF. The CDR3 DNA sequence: TGTGCCAGCAGTGACAGGGTTCAGCCCCAGCATTTT.

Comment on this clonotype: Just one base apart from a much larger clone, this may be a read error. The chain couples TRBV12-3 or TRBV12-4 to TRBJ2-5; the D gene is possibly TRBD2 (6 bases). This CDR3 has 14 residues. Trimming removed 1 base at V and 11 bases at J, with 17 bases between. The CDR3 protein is CASSLGGNHNEQYF. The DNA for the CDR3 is TGTGCCAGCAGTTTAGGCGGGAACCACAATGAGCAGTACTTC.

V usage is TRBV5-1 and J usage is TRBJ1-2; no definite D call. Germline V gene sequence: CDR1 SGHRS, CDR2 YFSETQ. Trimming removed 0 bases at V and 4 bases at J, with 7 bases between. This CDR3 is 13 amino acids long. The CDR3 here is CASSLERFYGYTF. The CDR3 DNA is TGCGCCAGCAGCTTGGAGAGATTCTATGGCTACACCTTC.

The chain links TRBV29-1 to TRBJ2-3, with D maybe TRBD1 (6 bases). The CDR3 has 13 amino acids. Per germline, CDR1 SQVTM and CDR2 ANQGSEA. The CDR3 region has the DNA TGCGGCGGTGACGCAGGGGGCACAGATACGCAGTATTTT. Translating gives CGGDAGGTDTQYF.